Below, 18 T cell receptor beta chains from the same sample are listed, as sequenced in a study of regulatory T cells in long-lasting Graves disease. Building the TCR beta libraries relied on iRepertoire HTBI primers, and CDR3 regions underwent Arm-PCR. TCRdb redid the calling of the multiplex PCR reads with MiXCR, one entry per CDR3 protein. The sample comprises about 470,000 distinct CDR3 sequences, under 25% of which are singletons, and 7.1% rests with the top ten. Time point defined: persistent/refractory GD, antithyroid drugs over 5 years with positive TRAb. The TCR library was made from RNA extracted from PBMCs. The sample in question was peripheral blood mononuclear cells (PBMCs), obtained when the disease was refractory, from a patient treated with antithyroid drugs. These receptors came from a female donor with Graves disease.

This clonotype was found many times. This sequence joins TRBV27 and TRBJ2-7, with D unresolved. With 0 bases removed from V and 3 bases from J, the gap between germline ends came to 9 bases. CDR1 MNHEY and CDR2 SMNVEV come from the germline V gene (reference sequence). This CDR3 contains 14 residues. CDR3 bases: TGTGCCAGCAGTTTATCGATCTTGGGCTACGAGCAGTACTTC. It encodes CASSLSILGYEQYF.

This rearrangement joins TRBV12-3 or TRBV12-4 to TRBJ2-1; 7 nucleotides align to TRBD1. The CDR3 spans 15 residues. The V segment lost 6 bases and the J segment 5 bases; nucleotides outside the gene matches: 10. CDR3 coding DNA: TGTGCCAGCAGACCTGACAGGGTGCTTAACAATGAGCAGTTCTTC. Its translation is CASRPDRVLNNEQFF.

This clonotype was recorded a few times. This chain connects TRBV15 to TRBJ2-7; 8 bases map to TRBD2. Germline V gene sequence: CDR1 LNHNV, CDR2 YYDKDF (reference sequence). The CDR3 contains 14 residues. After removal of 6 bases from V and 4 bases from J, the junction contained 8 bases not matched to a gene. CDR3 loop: CATSLRTSGYEQYF. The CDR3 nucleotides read TGTGCCACCAGTCTAAGAACTAGCGGTTACGAGCAGTACTTC.

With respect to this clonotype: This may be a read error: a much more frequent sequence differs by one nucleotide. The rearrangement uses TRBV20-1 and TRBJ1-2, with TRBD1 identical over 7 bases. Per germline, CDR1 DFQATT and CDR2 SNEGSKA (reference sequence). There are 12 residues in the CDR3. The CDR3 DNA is TGCGGTGCTCCTGGGGACAGTAATGGCTACACCTTC. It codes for CGAPGDSNGYTF.

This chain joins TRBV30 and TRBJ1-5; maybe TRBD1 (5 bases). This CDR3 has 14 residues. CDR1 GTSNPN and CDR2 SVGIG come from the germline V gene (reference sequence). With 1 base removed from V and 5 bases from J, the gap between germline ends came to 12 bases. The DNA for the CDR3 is TGTGCCTGGAGTGATGGGGCGCTGGATCAGCCCCAGCATTTT. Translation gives CAWSDGALDQPQHF.

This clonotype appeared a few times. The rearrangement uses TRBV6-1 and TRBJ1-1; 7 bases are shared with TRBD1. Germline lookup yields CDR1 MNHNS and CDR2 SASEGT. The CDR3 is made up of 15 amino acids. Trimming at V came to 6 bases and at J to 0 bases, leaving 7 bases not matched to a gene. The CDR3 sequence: CASSGQVGLNTEAFF. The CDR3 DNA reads TGTGCCAGCAGCGGACAGGTTGGTTTGAACACTGAAGCTTTCTTT.

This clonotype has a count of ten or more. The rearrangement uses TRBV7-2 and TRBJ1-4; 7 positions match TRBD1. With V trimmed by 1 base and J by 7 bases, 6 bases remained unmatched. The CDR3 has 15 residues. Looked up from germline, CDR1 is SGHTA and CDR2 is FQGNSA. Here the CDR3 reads CASSLGQGVGEKLFF. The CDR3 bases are TGTGCCAGCAGCTTAGGACAGGGAGTGGGTGAAAAACTGTTTTTT.

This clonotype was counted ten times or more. The CDR3 reads CASSLVARGGTGELFF. The CDR3 nucleotides are TGTGCCAGCAGCTTGGTGGCCAGGGGAGGTACCGGGGAGCTGTTTTTT. This chain connects TRBV5-6 to TRBJ2-2, with D tentatively TRBD1 or TRBD2 (6 bases each). Germline assignment: CDR1 SGHDT and CDR2 YYEEEE. The CDR3 runs 16 residues. The V end lost 0 bases, the J end lost 5 bases, and 14 bases lay between the germline ends.

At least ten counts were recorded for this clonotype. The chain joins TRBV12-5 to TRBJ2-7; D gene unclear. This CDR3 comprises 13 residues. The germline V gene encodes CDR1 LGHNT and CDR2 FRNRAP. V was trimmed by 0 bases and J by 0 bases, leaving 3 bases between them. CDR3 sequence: CASGLVPSYEQYF. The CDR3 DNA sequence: TGTGCTAGTGGTTTGGTACCCTCCTACGAGCAGTACTTC.

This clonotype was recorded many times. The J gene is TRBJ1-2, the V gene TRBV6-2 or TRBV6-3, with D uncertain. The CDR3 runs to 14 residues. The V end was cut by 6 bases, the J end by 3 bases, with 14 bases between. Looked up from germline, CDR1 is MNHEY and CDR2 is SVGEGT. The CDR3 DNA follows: TGTGCCAGCAGCCTGGACCCAGAGGACTATGGCTACACCTTC. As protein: CASSLDPEDYGYTF.

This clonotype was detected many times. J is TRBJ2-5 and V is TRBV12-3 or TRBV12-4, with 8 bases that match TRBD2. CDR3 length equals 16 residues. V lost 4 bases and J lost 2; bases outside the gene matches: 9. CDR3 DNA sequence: TGTGCCAGCAGTTCACCGACTAGCGTATATCAAGAGACCCAGTACTTC. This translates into CASSSPTSVYQETQYF.

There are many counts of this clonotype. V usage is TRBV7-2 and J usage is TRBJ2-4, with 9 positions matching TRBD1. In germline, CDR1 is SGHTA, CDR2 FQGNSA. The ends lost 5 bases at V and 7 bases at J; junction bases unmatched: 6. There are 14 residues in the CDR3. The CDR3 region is CASSAGQGRNIQYF. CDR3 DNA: TGTGCCAGCAGCGCCGGACAGGGGCGGAACATTCAGTACTTC.

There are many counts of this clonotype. CDR3 region: CASSLPEWVYTGELFF. CDR3 nucleotide sequence: TGTGCCAGCAGTTTGCCGGAATGGGTCTACACCGGGGAGCTGTTTTTT. This rearrangement joins TRBV28 to TRBJ2-2; no clear D gene. Trimming took 3 bases from V and 3 from J, leaving 14 bases between them. The CDR3 spans 16 residues. Germline CDR1 MDHEN, CDR2 SYDVKM.

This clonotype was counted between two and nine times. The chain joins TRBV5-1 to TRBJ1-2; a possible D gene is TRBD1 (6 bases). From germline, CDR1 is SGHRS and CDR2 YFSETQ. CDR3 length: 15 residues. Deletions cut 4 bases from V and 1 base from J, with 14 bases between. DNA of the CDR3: TGCGCCAGCAGCCCCACGGGACATCTTAACTATGGCTACACCTTC. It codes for CASSPTGHLNYGYTF.

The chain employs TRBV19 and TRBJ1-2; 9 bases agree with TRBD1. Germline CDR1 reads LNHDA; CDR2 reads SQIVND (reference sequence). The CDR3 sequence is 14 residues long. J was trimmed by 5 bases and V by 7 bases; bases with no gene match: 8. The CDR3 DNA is TGTGCCAGTAATCCGACAGGGGGGTATTATGGCTACACCTTC. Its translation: CASNPTGGYYGYTF.

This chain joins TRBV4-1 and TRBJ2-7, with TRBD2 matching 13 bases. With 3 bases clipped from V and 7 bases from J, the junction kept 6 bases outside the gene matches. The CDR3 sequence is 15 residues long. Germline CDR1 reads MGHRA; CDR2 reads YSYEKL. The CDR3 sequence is CASSQTSGGLWEQYF. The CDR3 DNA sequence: TGCGCCAGCAGCCAGACTAGCGGGGGGTTGTGGGAGCAGTACTTC.

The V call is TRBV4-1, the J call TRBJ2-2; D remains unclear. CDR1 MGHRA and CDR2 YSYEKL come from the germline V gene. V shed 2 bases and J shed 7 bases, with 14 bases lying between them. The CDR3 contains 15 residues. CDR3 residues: CASSQLGPAIGELFF. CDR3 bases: TGCGCCAGCAGCCAACTAGGGCCGGCGATCGGGGAGCTGTTTTTT.

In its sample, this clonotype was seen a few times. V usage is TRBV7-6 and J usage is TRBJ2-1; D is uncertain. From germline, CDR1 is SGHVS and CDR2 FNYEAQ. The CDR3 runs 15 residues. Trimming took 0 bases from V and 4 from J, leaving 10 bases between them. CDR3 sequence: CASSLAGWEYNEQFF. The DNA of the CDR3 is TGTGCCAGCAGCTTAGCGGGGTGGGAATACAATGAGCAGTTCTTC.